This T cell receptor beta chain was recorded in a study of OX40 agonist ivuxolimab in advanced cancers. The length of the CDR3 is 16 residues. Losses at the gene ends were 5 bases for V and 8 bases for J; bases not matched to a gene: 10. The germline V gene encodes CDR1 MNHEY and CDR2 SMNVEV (reference sequence). Sequenced by immunoSEQ multiplex PCR; TCRdb stores in-frame clones only, minus some. The sample has 80,000 or so clones, more than 80% seen once; the top ten hold around 2.5%. The sequence came from an adult with an advanced solid tumor such as melanoma, head and neck, liver or kidney cancer. The sample consisted of CD4+ or CD8+ T cells sorted from blood, taken in a trial of the OX40 agonist ivuxolimab. The V and J genes are TRBV27 and TRBJ2-1; 12 bases fit TRBD2. CDR3: CASSPHTSGGIDEQFF. The CDR3 DNA reads TGTGCCAGCAGTCCCCACACTAGCGGGGGGATCGATGAGCAGTTCTTC.